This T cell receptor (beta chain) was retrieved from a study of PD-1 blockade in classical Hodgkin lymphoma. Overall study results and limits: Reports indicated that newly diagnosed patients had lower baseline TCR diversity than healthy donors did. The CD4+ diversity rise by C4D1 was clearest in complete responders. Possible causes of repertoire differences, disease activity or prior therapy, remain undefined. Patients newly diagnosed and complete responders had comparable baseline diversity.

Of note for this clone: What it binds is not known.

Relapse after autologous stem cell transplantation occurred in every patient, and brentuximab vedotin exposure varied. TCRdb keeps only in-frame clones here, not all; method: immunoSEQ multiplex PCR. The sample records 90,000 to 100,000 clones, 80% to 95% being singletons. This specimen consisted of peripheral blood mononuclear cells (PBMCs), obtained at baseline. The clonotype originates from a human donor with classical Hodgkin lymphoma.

The DNA of the CDR3 is TGTGCCAGCAGCCCAATAGCGGGATTCAACAATGAGCAGTTCTTC. This encodes CASSPIAGFNNEQFF. This chain joins TRBV7-3 and TRBJ2-1; TRBD2 matches 8 bases. This CDR3 comprises 15 residues. V trimming: 5 bases; J trimming: 5 bases; junction bases outside the gene matches: 8. CDR1 SGHTA and CDR2 FQGTGA come from the germline V gene.